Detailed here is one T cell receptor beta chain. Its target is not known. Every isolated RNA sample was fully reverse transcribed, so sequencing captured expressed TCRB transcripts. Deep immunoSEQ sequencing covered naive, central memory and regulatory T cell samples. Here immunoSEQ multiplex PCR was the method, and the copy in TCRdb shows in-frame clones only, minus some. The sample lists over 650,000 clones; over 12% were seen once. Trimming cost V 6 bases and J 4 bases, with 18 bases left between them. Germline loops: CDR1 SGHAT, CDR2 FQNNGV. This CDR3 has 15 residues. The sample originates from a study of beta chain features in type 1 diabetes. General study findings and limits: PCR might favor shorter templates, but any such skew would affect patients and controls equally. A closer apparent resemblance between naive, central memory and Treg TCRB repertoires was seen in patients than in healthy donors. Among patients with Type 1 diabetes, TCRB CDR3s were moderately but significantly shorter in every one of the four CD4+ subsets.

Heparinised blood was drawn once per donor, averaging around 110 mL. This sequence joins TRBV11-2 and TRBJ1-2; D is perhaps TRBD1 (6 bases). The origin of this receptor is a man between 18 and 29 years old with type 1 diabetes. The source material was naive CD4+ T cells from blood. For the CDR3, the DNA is TGTGCCAGCAGTTCAAGGGGGGGCGATGGCTATGGCTACACCTTC. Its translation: CASSSRGGDGYGYTF.